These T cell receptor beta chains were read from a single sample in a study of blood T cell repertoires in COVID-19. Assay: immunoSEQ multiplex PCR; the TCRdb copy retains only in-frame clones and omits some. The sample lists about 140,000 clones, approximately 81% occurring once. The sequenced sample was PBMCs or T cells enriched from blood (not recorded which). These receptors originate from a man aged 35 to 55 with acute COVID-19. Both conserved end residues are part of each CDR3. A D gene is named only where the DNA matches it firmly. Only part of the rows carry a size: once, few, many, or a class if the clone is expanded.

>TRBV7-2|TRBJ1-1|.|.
TGTGCCAGCAGCTTTTCAGACAGGCTCAACACTGAAGCTTTCTTT
CASSFSDRLNTEAFF
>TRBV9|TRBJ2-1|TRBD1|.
TGTGCCAGCGGGGACAGCAGTTCGTACAATGAGCAGTTCTTC
CASGDSSSYNEQFF
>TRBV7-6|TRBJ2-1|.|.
TGTGCCAGCAGCTTAGCGGGCAGGGTGCTCGATGAGCAGTTCTTC
CASSLAGRVLDEQFF
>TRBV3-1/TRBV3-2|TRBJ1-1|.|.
TGTGCCAGCAGCCAAGAATCTGCGGTCGCGGGAGCTTTCTTT
CASSQESAVAGAFF
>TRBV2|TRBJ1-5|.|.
TGTGCCAGCAGTGAAGCGACAGTTCTTAGCAATCAGCCCCAGCATTTT
CASSEATVLSNQPQHF
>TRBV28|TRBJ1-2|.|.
TGTGCCAGCAGGCGGGAGGGTAGGGGCTACACCTTC
CASRREGRGYTF
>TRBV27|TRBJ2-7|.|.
TGTGCCAGCGGAACGCAGGATTCCTACGAGCAGTACTTC
CASGTQDSYEQYF
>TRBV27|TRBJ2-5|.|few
TGTGCCAGCAGTTTGCTCGGTCCGGCGGCCCAAGAGACCCAGTACTTC
CASSLLGPAAQETQYF
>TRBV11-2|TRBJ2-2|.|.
TGTGCCAGCACCCAGGGCGCTTCGAACACCGGGGAGCTGTTTTTT
CASTQGASNTGELFF
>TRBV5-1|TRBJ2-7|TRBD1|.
TGCGCCAGCAGCTTGGTCGACAGGGAATCCTACGAGCAGTACTTC
CASSLVDRESYEQYF
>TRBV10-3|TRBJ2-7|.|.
TGTGCCATCGCTGAGAGGTCTCACTACGAGCAGTACTTC
CAIAERSHYEQYF
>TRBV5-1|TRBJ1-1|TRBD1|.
TGCGCCAGCAGCTTGGGACAGGGTTCGTACACTGAAGCTTTCTTT
CASSLGQGSYTEAFF
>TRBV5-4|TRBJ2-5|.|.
TGTGCCAGCAGCTATGACCTAGGAGGAGAGACCCAGTACTTC
CASSYDLGGETQYF
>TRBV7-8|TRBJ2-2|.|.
TGTGCCAGCAGCCGCGGGACAGCAACCGGGGAGCTGTTTTTT
CASSRGTATGELFF